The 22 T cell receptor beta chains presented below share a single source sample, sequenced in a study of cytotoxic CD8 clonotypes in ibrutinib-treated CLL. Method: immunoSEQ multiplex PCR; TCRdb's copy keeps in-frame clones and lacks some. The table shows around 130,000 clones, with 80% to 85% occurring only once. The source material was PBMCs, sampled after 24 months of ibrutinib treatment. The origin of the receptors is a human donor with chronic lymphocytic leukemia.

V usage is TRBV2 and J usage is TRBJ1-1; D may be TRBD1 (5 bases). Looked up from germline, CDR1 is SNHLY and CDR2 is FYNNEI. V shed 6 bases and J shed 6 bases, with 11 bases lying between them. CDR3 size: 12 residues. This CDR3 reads CASRGQGSEAFF. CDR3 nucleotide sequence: TGTGCCAGCAGGGGTCAGGGTTCTGAAGCTTTCTTT.

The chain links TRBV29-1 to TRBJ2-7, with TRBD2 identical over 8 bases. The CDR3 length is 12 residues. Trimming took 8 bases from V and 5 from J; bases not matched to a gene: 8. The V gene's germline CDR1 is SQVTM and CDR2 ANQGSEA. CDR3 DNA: TGCAGCTCGGGGGGGGGCAACAACGAGCAGTACTTC. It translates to CSSGGGNNEQYF.

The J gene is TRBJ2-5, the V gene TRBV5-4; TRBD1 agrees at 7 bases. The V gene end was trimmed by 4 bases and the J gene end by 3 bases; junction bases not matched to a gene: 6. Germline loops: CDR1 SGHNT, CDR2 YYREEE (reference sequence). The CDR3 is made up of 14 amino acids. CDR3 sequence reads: CASSAGTAKETQYF. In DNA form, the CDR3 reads TGTGCCAGCAGCGCCGGGACAGCAAAAGAGACCCAGTACTTC.

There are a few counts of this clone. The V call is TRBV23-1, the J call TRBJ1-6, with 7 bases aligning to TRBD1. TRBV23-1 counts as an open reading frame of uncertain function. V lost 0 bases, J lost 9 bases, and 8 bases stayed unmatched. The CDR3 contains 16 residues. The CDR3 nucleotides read TGCGCCAGCAGTCAATCACCTTCGCCAGGGGGTTCACCCCTCCACTTT. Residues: CASSQSPSPGGSPLHF.

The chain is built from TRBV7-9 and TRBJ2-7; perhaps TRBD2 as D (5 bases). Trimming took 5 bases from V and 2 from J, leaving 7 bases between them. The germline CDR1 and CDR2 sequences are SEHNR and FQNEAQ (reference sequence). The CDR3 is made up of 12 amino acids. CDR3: CASSDYAYEQYF. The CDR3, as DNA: TGTGCCAGCAGCGACTACGCCTACGAGCAGTACTTC. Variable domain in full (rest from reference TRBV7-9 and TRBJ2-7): DTGVSQNPRHKITKRGQNVTFRCDPISEHNRLYWYRQTLGQGPEFLTYFQNEAQLEKSRLLSDRFSAERPKGSFSTLEIQRTEQGDSAMYLCASSDYAYEQYFGPGTRLTVT.

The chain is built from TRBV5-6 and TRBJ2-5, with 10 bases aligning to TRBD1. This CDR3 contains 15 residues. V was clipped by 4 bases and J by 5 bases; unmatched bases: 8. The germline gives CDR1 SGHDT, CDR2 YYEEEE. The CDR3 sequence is CASSRLGQGRETQYF. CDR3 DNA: TGTGCCAGCAGCCGCCTGGGACAGGGGAGGGAGACCCAGTACTTC.

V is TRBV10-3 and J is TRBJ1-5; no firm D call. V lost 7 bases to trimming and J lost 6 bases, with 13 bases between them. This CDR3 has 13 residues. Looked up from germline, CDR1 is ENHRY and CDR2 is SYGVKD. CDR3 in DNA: TGTGCCATCACCGAGGGAGTCGGTCAGCCCCAGCATTTT. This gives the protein CAITEGVGQPQHF.

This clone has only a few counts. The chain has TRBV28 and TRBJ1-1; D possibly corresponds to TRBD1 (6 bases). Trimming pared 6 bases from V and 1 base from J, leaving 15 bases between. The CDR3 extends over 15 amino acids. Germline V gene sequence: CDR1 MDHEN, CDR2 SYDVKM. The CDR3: CASRDQGGQNTEAFF. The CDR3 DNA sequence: TGTGCCAGCAGGGACCAAGGGGGACAGAACACTGAAGCTTTCTTT.

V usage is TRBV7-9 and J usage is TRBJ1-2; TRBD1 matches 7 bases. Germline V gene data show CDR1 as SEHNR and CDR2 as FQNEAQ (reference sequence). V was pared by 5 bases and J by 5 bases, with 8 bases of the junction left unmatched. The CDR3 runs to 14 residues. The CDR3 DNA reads TGTGCCAGCAGCCCTTGGGACAGTGGTTATGGCTACACCTTC. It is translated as CASSPWDSGYGYTF.

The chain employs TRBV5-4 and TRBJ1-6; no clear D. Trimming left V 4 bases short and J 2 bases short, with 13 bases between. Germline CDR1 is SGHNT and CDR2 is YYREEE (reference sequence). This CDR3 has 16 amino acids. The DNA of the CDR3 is TGTGCCAGCAGCGCGAGGTCCGAGGCCTATAATTCACCCCTCCACTTT. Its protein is CASSARSEAYNSPLHF.

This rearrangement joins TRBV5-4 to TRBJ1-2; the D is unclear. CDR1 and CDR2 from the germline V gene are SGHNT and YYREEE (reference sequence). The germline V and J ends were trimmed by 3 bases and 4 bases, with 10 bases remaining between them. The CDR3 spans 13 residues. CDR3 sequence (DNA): TGTGCCAGCAGCTCTGACACTTTCTATGGCTACACCTTC. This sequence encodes CASSSDTFYGYTF.

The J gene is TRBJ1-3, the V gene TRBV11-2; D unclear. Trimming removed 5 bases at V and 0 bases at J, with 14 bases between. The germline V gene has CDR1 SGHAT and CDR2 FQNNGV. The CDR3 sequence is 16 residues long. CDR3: CASSPAIRFSGNTIYF. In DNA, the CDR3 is TGTGCCAGCAGCCCGGCCATACGTTTCTCTGGAAACACCATATATTTT.

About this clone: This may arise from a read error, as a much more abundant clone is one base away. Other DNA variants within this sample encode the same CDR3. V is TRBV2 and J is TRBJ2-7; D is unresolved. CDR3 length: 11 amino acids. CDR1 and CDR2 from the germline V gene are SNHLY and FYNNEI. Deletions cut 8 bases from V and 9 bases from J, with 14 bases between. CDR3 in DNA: TGTGCCAGCGGAGAGTTTGGCGGGCAGTACTTC. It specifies CASGEFGGQYF.

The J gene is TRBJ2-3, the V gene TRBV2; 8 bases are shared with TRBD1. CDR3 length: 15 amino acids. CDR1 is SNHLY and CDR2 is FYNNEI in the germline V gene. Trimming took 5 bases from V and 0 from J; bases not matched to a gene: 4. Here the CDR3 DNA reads TGTGCCAGCAGTTGGACAGGGTCCAGCACAGATACGCAGTATTTT. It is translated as CASSWTGSSTDTQYF.

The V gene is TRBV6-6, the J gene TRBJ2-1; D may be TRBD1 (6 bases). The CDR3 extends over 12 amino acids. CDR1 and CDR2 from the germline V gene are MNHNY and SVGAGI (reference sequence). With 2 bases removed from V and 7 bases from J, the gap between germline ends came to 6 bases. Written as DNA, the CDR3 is TGTGCCAGCAGTTACGGACAGAATGAGCAGTTCTTC. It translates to CASSYGQNEQFF.

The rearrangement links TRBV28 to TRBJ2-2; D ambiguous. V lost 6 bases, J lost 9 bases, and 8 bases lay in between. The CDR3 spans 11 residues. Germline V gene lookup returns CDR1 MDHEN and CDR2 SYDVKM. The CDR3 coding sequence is TGTGCCAGCAGCCGTATACGGGAGCTGTTTTTT. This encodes CASSRIRELFF.

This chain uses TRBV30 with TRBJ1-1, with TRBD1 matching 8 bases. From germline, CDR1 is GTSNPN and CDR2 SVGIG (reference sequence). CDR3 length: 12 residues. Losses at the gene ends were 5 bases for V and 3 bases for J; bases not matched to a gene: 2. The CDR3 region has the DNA TGTGCCTGGGGACAGGGACACACTGAAGCTTTCTTT. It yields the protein CAWGQGHTEAFF. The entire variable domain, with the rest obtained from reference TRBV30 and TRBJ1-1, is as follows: SQTIHQWPATLVQPVGSPLSLECTVEGTSNPNLYWYRQAAGRGLQLLFYSVGIGQISSEVPQNLSASRPQDRQFILSSKKLLLSDSGFYLCAWGQGHTEAFFGQGTRLTVV.

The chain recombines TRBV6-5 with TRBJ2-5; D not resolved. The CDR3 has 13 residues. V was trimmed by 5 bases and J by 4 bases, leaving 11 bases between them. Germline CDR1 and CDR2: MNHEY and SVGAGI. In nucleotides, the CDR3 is TGTGCCAGCAGTGCGCTAGTGAGAGAGACCCAGTACTTC. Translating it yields CASSALVRETQYF.

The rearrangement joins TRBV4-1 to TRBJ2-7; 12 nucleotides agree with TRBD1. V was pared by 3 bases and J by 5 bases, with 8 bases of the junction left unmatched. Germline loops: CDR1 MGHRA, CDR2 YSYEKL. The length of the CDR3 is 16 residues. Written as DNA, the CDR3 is TGCGCCAGCAGCCATATGCCCGGGACAGGGGGCGACGAGCAGTACTTC. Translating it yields CASSHMPGTGGDEQYF.

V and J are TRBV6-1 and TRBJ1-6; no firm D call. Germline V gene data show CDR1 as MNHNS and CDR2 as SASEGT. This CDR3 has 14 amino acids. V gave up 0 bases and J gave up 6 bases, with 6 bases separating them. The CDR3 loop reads CASSEAPPNSPLHF. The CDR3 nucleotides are TGTGCCAGCAGTGAAGCCCCCCCTAATTCACCCCTCCACTTT.

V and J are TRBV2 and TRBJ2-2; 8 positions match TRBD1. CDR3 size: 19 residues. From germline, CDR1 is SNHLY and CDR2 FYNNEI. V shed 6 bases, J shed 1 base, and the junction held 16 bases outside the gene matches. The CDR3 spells CASRYRGFYRLGNTGELFF. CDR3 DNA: TGTGCCAGCAGATACAGGGGGTTTTATAGGCTTGGGAACACCGGGGAGCTGTTTTTT.

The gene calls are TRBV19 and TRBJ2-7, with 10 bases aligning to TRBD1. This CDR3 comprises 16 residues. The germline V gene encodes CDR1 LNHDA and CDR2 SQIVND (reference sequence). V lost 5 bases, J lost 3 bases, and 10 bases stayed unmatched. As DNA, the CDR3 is TGTGCCAGTAGTCCCTCGGGGGGACAGGGGAACTACGAGCAGTACTTC. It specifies CASSPSGGQGNYEQYF.